What follows is one T cell receptor (beta chain) and its context. Its cognate antigen is unknown. Using the 5' RACE reads, TCRdb records one entry per CDR3 protein without DNA. Recorded for this sample: over 250,000 distinct CDR3 sequences. The data are from a study of T cells expressing NK-cell markers. About the research overall: The TCR beta repertoires were obtained from sorted CD3+CD56+NKG2C+, CD3+CD56+NKG2C- and CD3+CD56-NKG2C+ T cells. The sequencing cohort of eight donors included seven HCMV-seropositive individuals and one seronegative individual. General study points: Each of over 5 donors carried dominant NKG2C+ clonotypes accounting for about 1.0-8% of CD8+ T cells. These clonotypes additionally ranked first within the CD3+CD56-NKG2C+ fraction of a handful of donors.

The germline V gene has CDR1 LGHDT and CDR2 YNNKEL (reference sequence). The CDR3 has 12 amino acids. The clonotype was recovered from a woman between 18 and 70 years old in good health. Sequenced: blood T cells: a sorted CD56 or NKG2C T cell subset, CD4+ or CD8+ T cells, or bulk PBMC T cells (not recorded which). The rearrangement joins TRBV3-1 to TRBJ1-1. The CDR3 protein is CASSQVVTEAFF.